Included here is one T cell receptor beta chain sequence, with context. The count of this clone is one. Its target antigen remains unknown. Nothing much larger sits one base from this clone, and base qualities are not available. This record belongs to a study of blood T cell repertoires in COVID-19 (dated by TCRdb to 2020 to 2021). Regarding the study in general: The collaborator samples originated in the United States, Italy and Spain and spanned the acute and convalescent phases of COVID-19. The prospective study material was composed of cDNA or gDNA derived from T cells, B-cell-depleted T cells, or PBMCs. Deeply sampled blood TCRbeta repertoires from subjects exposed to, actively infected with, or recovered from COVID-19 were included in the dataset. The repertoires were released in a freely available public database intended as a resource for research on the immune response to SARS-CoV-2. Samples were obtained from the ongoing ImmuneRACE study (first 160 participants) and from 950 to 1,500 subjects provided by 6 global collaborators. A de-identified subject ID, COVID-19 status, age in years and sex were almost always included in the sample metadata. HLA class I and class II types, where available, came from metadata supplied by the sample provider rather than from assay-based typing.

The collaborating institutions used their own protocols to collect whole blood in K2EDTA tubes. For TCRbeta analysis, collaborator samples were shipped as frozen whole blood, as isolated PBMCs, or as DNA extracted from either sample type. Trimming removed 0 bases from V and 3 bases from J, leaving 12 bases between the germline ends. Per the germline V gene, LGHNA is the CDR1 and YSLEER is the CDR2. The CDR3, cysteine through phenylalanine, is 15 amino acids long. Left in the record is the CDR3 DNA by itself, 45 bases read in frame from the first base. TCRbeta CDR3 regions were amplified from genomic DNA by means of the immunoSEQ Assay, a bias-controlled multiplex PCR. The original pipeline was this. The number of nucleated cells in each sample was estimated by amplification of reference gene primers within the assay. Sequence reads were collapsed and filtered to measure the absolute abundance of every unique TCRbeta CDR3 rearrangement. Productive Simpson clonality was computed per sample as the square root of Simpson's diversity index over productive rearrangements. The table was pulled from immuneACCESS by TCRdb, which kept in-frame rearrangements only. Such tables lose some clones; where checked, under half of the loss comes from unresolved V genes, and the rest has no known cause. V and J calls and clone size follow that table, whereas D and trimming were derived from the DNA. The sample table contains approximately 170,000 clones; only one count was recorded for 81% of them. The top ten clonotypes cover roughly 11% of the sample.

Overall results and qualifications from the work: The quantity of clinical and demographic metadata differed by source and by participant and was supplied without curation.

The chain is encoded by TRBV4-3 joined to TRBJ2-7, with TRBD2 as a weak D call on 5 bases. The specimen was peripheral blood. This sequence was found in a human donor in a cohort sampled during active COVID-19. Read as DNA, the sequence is TGCGCCAGCAGCCAAGATCATCGTGGAGGCTACGAGCAGTACTTC. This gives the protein CASSQDHRGGYEQYF.